These 18 T cell receptor beta chains were all obtained from the same sample, sequenced in a study of blood T cell repertoires in COVID-19. Produced via immunoSEQ multiplex PCR; TCRdb's table is partial and in-frame only. This table holds about 200,000 clones, around three quarters found once. Sequenced: peripheral blood. Source of these receptors: a woman in her 70s with acute or convalescent COVID-19.

V gene TRBV14 combines with J gene TRBJ2-5, with TRBD2 as a possible D gene (5 bases). The CDR3 extends over 15 amino acids. With 0 bases removed from V and 5 bases from J, the gap between germline ends came to 13 bases. Germline V gene data show CDR1 as SGHDN and CDR2 as FVKESK. Written as DNA, the CDR3 is TGTGCCAGCAGCCAAGACATGGGAGTAAGCGAGACCCAGTACTTC. This encodes CASSQDMGVSETQYF.

The V gene is TRBV9, the J gene TRBJ2-5; TRBD2 aligns across 7 bases. The germline CDR1 and CDR2 sequences are SGDLS and YYNGEE. CDR3 length: 15 residues. After removal of 4 bases from V and 3 bases from J, the junction contained 9 bases not matched to a gene. The CDR3 region is CASSPRLAAEETQYF. The CDR3 region has the DNA TGTGCCAGCAGCCCTCGACTAGCCGCGGAAGAGACCCAGTACTTC.

This clone came up once. The chain combines TRBV28 with TRBJ2-7, with D perhaps matching TRBD2 (5 bases). V lost 6 bases and J lost 3, with 12 bases in between. The germline CDR1 and CDR2 sequences are MDHEN and SYDVKM. The CDR3 runs to 13 residues. This CDR3 reads CASRALRGYEQYF. DNA of the CDR3: TGTGCCAGCAGAGCCTTACGGGGCTACGAGCAGTACTTC.

Here the CDR3 reads CASSQDPQRQGANYNEQFF. CDR3 DNA sequence: TGCGCCAGCAGCCAAGATCCACAGCGACAGGGGGCGAACTACAATGAGCAGTTCTTC. This chain links TRBV4-1 with TRBJ2-1, with 10 bases lining up with TRBD1. The CDR3 extends over 19 amino acids. Trimming at V came to 0 bases and at J to 3 bases, leaving 11 bases not matched to a gene. CDR1 and CDR2 (germline): MGHRA, YSYEKL.

This chain uses TRBV6-2 or TRBV6-3 with TRBJ2-3; 9 bases line up with TRBD2. From germline, CDR1 is MNHEY and CDR2 SVGEGT. This CDR3 contains 18 residues. V shed 2 bases, J shed 4 bases, and the junction held 13 bases outside the gene matches. The CDR3 DNA reads TGTGCCAGCAGTTACGGGACCTCGCGGGAGGGCCGGGCAGATACGCAGTATTTT. Translation gives CASSYGTSREGRADTQYF.

This chain links TRBV5-1 with TRBJ2-1, with TRBD2 as a possible D gene (6 bases). This CDR3 comprises 15 residues. V dropped 2 bases and J dropped 3 bases, with 12 bases sitting between them. The germline CDR1 and CDR2 sequences are SGHRS and YFSETQ. The CDR3 is CASSLHGSIYNEQFF. The CDR3 DNA follows: TGCGCCAGCAGCTTACACGGGAGTATCTACAATGAGCAGTTCTTC.

V and J are TRBV13 and TRBJ2-5, with 7 nucleotides matching TRBD2. Trimming cost V 4 bases and J 8 bases; bases outside gene matches: 10. This CDR3 comprises 14 residues. Germline V gene data show CDR1 as PRHDT and CDR2 as FYEKMQ (reference sequence). In nucleotides, the CDR3 is TGTGCCAGCAGCTCACCTAGCGGATTAAAAACCCAGTACTTC. Amino acids: CASSSPSGLKTQYF.

This chain uses TRBV2 with TRBJ2-2; 11 bases are shared with TRBD2. The germline CDR1 and CDR2 sequences are SNHLY and FYNNEI. The CDR3 totals 15 residues. The junction had 6 bases not matched to a gene; V was cut back by 7 bases and J by 5 bases. CDR3 residues: CASKRTSGFTGELFF. The DNA of the CDR3 is TGTGCCAGCAAACGGACTAGCGGGTTTACCGGGGAGCTGTTTTTT.

The chain links TRBV29-1 to TRBJ2-1; 10 nucleotides line up with TRBD1. V lost 1 base, J lost 1 base, and 7 bases stayed unmatched. Germline V gene sequence: CDR1 SQVTM, CDR2 ANQGSEA. The CDR3 sequence is 17 residues long. Here the CDR3 DNA reads TGCAGCGTTGAAGGGGAGACAGGGGGCGGGTCCTACAATGAGCAGTTCTTC. Residues: CSVEGETGGGSYNEQFF.

This chain connects TRBV18 to TRBJ2-7; TRBD2 agrees at 9 bases. Germline V gene lookup returns CDR1 KGHSH and CDR2 LQKENI. The CDR3 sequence is 14 residues long. Germline trimming cut 2 bases from V and 12 bases from J; bases unmatched to any gene: 11. CDR3 in DNA: TGTGCCAGCTCACCAGGTAGCGGGAGACTACCCTTGTACTTC. Its protein is CASSPGSGRLPLYF.

CDR3 coding DNA: TGTGCCAGCAGGCGGGGCCTAGCGGGGCCAAATGAGCAGTTCTTC. It encodes CASRRGLAGPNEQFF. The rearrangement uses TRBV27 and TRBJ2-1; TRBD2 matches 9 bases. This CDR3 has 15 residues. Germline V gene data show CDR1 as MNHEY and CDR2 as SMNVEV (reference sequence). Trimming cost V 6 bases and J 7 bases; bases outside gene matches: 10.

This sequence joins TRBV28 and TRBJ2-3; 7 bases fit TRBD2. J gave up 5 bases and V 4 bases, and 12 bases lay outside the gene matches. Germline assignment: CDR1 MDHEN and CDR2 SYDVKM. This CDR3 contains 16 residues. For the CDR3, the DNA is TGTGCCAGCAGTTCCATGTTAGCGGGCACGGGAGATACGCAGTATTTT. It translates to CASSSMLAGTGDTQYF.

Only a few counts were recorded for this clone. The chain employs TRBV27 and TRBJ2-7, with 10 positions matching TRBD2. Trimming removed 3 bases from V and 2 bases from J; junction bases left unmatched: 7. The germline V gene encodes CDR1 MNHEY and CDR2 SMNVEV (reference sequence). CDR3 length equals 16 residues. CDR3 amino acids: CASSFAAGGPTYEQYF. DNA of the CDR3: TGTGCCAGCAGTTTCGCAGCGGGAGGGCCTACCTACGAGCAGTACTTC.

The table lists this clone with a count of one. The J gene is TRBJ1-1, the V gene TRBV6-5, with D possibly matching TRBD1 (5 bases). There are 14 residues in the CDR3. V lost 2 bases to trimming and J lost 0 bases, with 7 bases between them. From germline, CDR1 is MNHEY and CDR2 SVGAGI. The CDR3 protein is CASSYDSMNTEAFF. CDR3 in DNA: TGTGCCAGCAGTTACGACAGTATGAACACTGAAGCTTTCTTT.

The chain is built from TRBV9 and TRBJ1-1, with TRBD1 matching 8 bases. Germline V lookup: CDR1 SGDLS, CDR2 YYNGEE. Trimming at V came to 4 bases and at J to 1 base, leaving 6 bases not matched to a gene. The CDR3 loop spans 15 amino acids. CDR3 in amino acids: CASSISGTGNTEAFF. The CDR3 DNA follows: TGTGCCAGCAGCATAAGCGGGACAGGGAACACTGAAGCTTTCTTT.

V is TRBV29-1 and J is TRBJ1-6; tentative D call: TRBD1 (6 bases). V shed 6 bases and J shed 8 bases, with 17 bases lying between them. This CDR3 is built from 14 residues. Germline V gene sequence: CDR1 SQVTM, CDR2 ANQGSEA. In nucleotides, the CDR3 is TGCAGCGTCAAATTGACAGGCGGTGATTCACCCCTCCACTTT. It codes for CSVKLTGGDSPLHF.

This clone was counted once. This CDR3 reads CASSPGGQFSGNTIYF. The CDR3 DNA follows: TGTGCCAGCAGCCCCGGTGGACAGTTCTCTGGAAACACCATATATTTT. This chain links TRBV3-1 (or the pseudogene TRBV3-2) with TRBJ1-3, with D tentatively TRBD1 (6 bases). The germline CDR1 and CDR2 sequences are LGHDT and YNNKEL (reference sequence). Trimming removed 4 bases at V and 0 bases at J, with 13 bases between. This CDR3 has 16 amino acids.

The chain uses TRBV3-1 (or the pseudogene TRBV3-2) and TRBJ1-4, with TRBD1 matching 9 bases. CDR1 and CDR2 (germline): LGHDT, YNNKEL (reference sequence). V lost 2 bases to trimming and J lost 5 bases; unmatched junction nucleotides: 3. This CDR3 has 15 residues. CDR3 coding DNA: TGTGCCAGCAGCCAAAGAGGGACAGGGAATGAAAAACTGTTTTTT. Translating gives CASSQRGTGNEKLFF.